This section outlines one T cell receptor (beta chain) sequence together with its context. Other nucleotide sequences in the sample specify the same CDR3. Participants came from under 30 US areas, aged about 18 to 89 years. Participants' reported clinical history set cohort assignment. Methods used by the authors: Cell counts per sample came from amplifying reference gene primers. Generated by immunoSEQ multiplex PCR, the TCRdb table keeps only in-frame clones and is missing some. The V and J calls and clone size were taken over from that table, and D and trimming were inferred from the DNA. This sample has around 380,000 clones, with about 87% found just once. This sample is part of a study of blood T cell repertoires in COVID-19. Study as a whole: Sources were T cells, B-cell-depleted T cells, or PBMCs; the material itself was cDNA or gDNA.

The sequence was collected from a young man who had recovered from COVID-19. The source material was PBMCs or T cells enriched from blood (not recorded which).

The CDR3 bases are TGTGCCAGCAGCCAAGGGACAGGCAATCAGCCCCAGCATTTT. Its protein is CASSQGTGNQPQHF. The V call is TRBV3-1 (or the pseudogene TRBV3-2), the J call TRBJ1-5; D is perhaps TRBD1 (6 bases). CDR1 LGHDT and CDR2 YNNKEL come from the germline V gene (reference sequence). With 1 base removed from V and 2 bases from J, the gap between germline ends came to 6 bases. The CDR3 contains 14 residues.